The clone carrying this T cell receptor beta chain appeared a single time. This sample is part of a study of blood T cell repertoires in COVID-19. Across the study: Samples representing acute and convalescent COVID-19 were sourced from the United States, Italy and Spain.

The CDR3 has 16 amino acids. V shed 4 bases, J shed 4 bases, and the junction held 8 bases outside the gene matches. Germline V gives CDR1 SGHVS, CDR2 FNYEAQ. Libraries were prepared by immunoSEQ multiplex PCR; TCRdb keeps only in-frame clonotypes and omits some of them. The sample has 160,000 or so clones, approximately 78% seen once. The sequence derives from a human donor in a cohort sampled during active COVID-19. The gene calls are TRBV7-6 and TRBJ2-7; TRBD2 matches 12 bases. The sequenced sample was peripheral blood. CDR3 residues: CASSSKPGLAGYEQYF. CDR3 bases: TGTGCCAGCAGCTCAAAACCTGGACTAGCGGGGTACGAGCAGTACTTC.